This entry features one T cell receptor (beta chain) sequence. Antigen: not known. This CDR3 is 13 amino acids long. The V gene's germline CDR1 is MDHEN and CDR2 SYDVKM. Trimming took off 6 bases at V and 1 base at J, with 9 bases between the two ends. The data belong to a study of T cell responses to AZD1222 COVID-19 vaccine. Across the study: Second doses at about 4 or about 12 weeks were pooled. General observations from the study: Scientists sampled the repertoires only once the peak T cell response had passed. Of spike-specific TCRs, nearly half reportedly target regions left unmutated in variants. A mostly white British donor set with more females was recruited, and clonal diversity was possibly underestimated.

The table came from immunoSEQ multiplex PCR; TCRdb's copy has only in-frame clones and leaves some out. Counted here are under 200,000 clones, around 93% occurring once; the ten biggest clones make up approximately 1.9%. V and J are TRBV28 and TRBJ1-1; possibly TRBD1 for D (5 bases). This TCR was recovered from an adult in good health. The sample in question was peripheral blood, obtained on day 0 of AZD1222 vaccination. This CDR3 reads CASSSTGNTEAFF. The CDR3 nucleotides are TGTGCCAGCAGCAGTACAGGGAACACTGAAGCTTTCTTT.